This T cell receptor (beta chain) originates from a study of blood T cell repertoires in COVID-19. Assay: immunoSEQ multiplex PCR; the TCRdb copy retains only in-frame clones and omits some. Of about 150,000 clones listed, more than 80% are singletons. This CDR3 spans 14 amino acids. Germline V gives CDR1 MDHEN, CDR2 SYDVKM. Trimming removed 0 bases at V and 5 bases at J, with 7 bases between. The rearrangement links TRBV28 to TRBJ2-2; D uncertain. The specimen sequenced was peripheral blood. This TCR was sampled from a man aged 65 to 79 with acute or convalescent COVID-19. Written as DNA, the CDR3 is TGTGCCAGCAGTTTATGGGCCGGGACCGGGGAGCTGTTTTTT. This translates into CASSLWAGTGELFF.